What follows are 14 T cell receptor beta chains derived from one specimen sequenced in a study of cytomegalovirus exposure and HLA in healthy donors. The PCR made use of 60 Vbeta and 13 Jbeta primers. Profiled with immunoSEQ multiplex PCR; TCRdb holds only in-frame clones, not every one. The data show about 83,000 clones, around 78% seen once. Material: PBMCs. These receptors originate from a man in his late teens or twenties in good health and CMV-seropositive.

The chain has TRBV5-4 and TRBJ1-2; D gene unclear. The CDR3 spans 13 residues. Germline V gene sequence: CDR1 SGHNT, CDR2 YYREEE (reference sequence). The V gene lost 0 bases and the J gene lost 1 base, with 4 bases spanning the gap. DNA for the CDR3: TGTGCCAGCAGCTTGGACAATAACTATGGCTACACCTTC. It translates to CASSLDNNYGYTF.

This chain uses TRBV27 with TRBJ1-1, with D maybe TRBD1 (5 bases). CDR3 size: 12 residues. CDR1 MNHEY and CDR2 SMNVEV come from the germline V gene (reference sequence). Trimming cost V 4 bases and J 4 bases, with 7 bases left between them. The CDR3 nucleotides are TGTGCCAGCAGTTGGGGGGGCACTGAAGCTTTCTTT. Its protein is CASSWGGTEAFF.

Only a few counts were recorded for this clone. This rearrangement joins TRBV6-5 to TRBJ1-1; 8 bases line up with TRBD1. From germline, CDR1 is MNHEY and CDR2 SVGAGI. V shed 0 bases and J 12 bases; nucleotides not matched to a gene: 6. The CDR3 loop spans 13 amino acids. CDR3 sequence reads: CASSYSRDRRTFF. The CDR3 region has the DNA TGTGCCAGCAGTTACTCGAGGGACAGGAGAACTTTCTTT.

The rearrangement links TRBV5-1 to TRBJ1-5, with D hard to call. Germline CDR1 SGHRS, CDR2 YFSETQ. Trimming pared 2 bases from V and 5 bases from J, leaving 8 bases between. This CDR3 comprises 13 residues. CDR3 in amino acids: CASSFDKHQPQHF. The CDR3 DNA follows: TGCGCCAGCAGCTTTGACAAACATCAGCCCCAGCATTTT.

The V gene is TRBV9, the J gene TRBJ1-2; TRBD1 aligns across 7 bases. J was trimmed by 7 bases and V by 4 bases; bases with no gene match: 10. This CDR3 spans 14 amino acids. CDR1 and CDR2 from the germline V gene are SGDLS and YYNGEE. Here the CDR3 DNA reads TGTGCCAGCAGCCAAGGGACAGTGGATGGTGGCTACACCTTC. Its translation is CASSQGTVDGGYTF.

The chain recombines TRBV4-2 with TRBJ1-1, with 8 bases that match TRBD1. Germline V gene sequence: CDR1 LGHNA, CDR2 YNFKEQ. With 1 base clipped from V and 8 bases from J, the junction kept 9 bases outside the gene matches. The CDR3 loop spans 15 amino acids. The CDR3 coding sequence is TGTGCCAGCAGCCAAGTCTCTCAGGGGGCATCCGAAGCTTTCTTT. It specifies CASSQVSQGASEAFF.

The sample holds a few counts of this clone. V usage is TRBV7-9 and J usage is TRBJ2-1, with TRBD2 matching over 10 bases. The ends lost 5 bases at V and 4 bases at J; junction bases unmatched: 8. The CDR3 loop spans 16 amino acids. Germline-derived CDR1 and CDR2 are SEHNR and FQNEAQ (reference sequence). CDR3 in amino acids: CASSLGGTSEYNEQFF. The CDR3 DNA reads as TGTGCCAGCAGCCTGGGGGGGACTAGCGAGTACAATGAGCAGTTCTTC. The entire variable domain, with the rest obtained from reference TRBV7-9 and TRBJ2-1, is as follows: DTGVSQNPRHKITKRGQNVTFRCDPISEHNRLYWYRQTLGQGPEFLTYFQNEAQLEKSRLLSDRFSAERPKGSFSTLEIQRTEQGDSAMYLCASSLGGTSEYNEQFFGPGTRLTVL.

Of note for this clone: One junction end does not reproduce the germline sequence, and a read error may be involved. The CDR3 region has the DNA TGCGCTATAAGCGGGCGAAGTTACAATGAGCAGTTCTTC. It specifies CAISGRSYNEQFF. V usage is TRBV28 and J usage is TRBJ2-1, with D possibly matching TRBD2 (6 bases). The germline gives CDR1 MDHEN, CDR2 SYDVKM. CDR3 length: 13 residues.

The chain has TRBV4-1 and TRBJ1-5; no reliable D call. The CDR3 spans 16 residues. Trimming stripped 2 bases from V and 3 bases from J, with 14 bases between. The germline CDR1 and CDR2 sequences are MGHRA and YSYEKL. CDR3 region: CASSQRLMTNNQPQHF. CDR3 DNA sequence: TGCGCCAGCAGCCAAAGACTAATGACAAACAATCAGCCCCAGCATTTT.

The chain combines TRBV2 with TRBJ1-5, with D possibly TRBD1 on 5 matching bases. Germline assignment: CDR1 SNHLY and CDR2 FYNNEI. V was pared by 3 bases and J by 9 bases, with 15 bases between. This CDR3 contains 14 residues. The CDR3 coding sequence is TGTGCCAGCAGTGAGGTCGACCGGGGGGGGCCCCAGCATTTT. Translation: CASSEVDRGGPQHF. Combining the CDR3 with reference TRBV2 and TRBJ1-5 gives the whole variable domain EPEVTQTPSHQVTQMGQEVILRCVPISNHLYFYWYRQILGQKVEFLVSFYNNEISEKSEIFDDQFSVERPDGSNFTLKIRSTKLEDSAMYFCASSEVDRGGPQHFGDGTRLSIL.

As regards this clone: The sample has other DNA sequences that encode this CDR3 too. The rearrangement joins TRBV7-6 to TRBJ2-5; the D gene is possibly TRBD2 (7 bases). The germline V gene encodes CDR1 SGHVS and CDR2 FNYEAQ. V lost 5 bases, J lost 1 base, and 8 bases lay in between. The CDR3 contains 13 residues. In DNA, the CDR3 is TGTGCCAGCAGCCGGGGGGCCCAAGAGACCCAGTACTTC. Translated: CASSRGAQETQYF.

The rearrangement joins TRBV6-5 to TRBJ1-1, with D unresolved. Trimming stripped 5 bases from V and 1 base from J, with 5 bases between. The CDR3 has 12 amino acids. The germline gives CDR1 MNHEY, CDR2 SVGAGI. The CDR3 DNA is TGTGCCAGCAGTCCCCAGAACACTGAAGCTTTCTTT. Translated: CASSPQNTEAFF.

This clone was found a few times. The chain uses TRBV2 and TRBJ2-1; perhaps TRBD2 as D (5 bases). CDR3 size: 12 residues. Germline values: CDR1 SNHLY, CDR2 FYNNEI. V gave up 9 bases and J gave up 0 bases, with 6 bases separating them. CDR3 nucleotides: TGTGCCAGTAGCGCCTCCTACAATGAGCAGTTCTTC. Its translation is CASSASYNEQFF.

The chain couples TRBV18 to TRBJ2-1, with TRBD1 as a possible D gene (5 bases). CDR3 length: 16 residues. The V and J ends lost 8 bases and 0 bases respectively, with 17 bases between them. CDR1 and CDR2 (germline): KGHSH, LQKENI. The CDR3 coding sequence is TGTGCCAGCGAGCCGCCAGGGTCAAGCTCCTACAATGAGCAGTTCTTC. Translation: CASEPPGSSSYNEQFF.